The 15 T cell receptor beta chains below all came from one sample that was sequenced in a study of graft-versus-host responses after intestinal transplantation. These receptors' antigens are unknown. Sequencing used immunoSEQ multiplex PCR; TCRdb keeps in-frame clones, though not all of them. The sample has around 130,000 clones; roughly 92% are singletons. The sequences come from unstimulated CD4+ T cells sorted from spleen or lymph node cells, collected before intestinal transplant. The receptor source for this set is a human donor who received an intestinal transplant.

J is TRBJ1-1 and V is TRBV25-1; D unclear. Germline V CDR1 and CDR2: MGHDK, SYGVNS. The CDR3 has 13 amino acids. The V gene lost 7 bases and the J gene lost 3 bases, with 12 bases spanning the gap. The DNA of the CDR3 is TGTGCCAGCATGGAGACTGGCGACACTGAAGCTTTCTTT. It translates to CASMETGDTEAFF.

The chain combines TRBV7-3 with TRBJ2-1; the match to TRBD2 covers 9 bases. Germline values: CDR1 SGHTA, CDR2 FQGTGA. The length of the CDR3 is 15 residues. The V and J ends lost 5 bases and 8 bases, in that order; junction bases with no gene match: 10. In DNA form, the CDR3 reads TGTGCCAGCAGCCCCTCCGGCGGGGGGGCGTATGAGCAGTTCTTC. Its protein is CASSPSGGGAYEQFF.

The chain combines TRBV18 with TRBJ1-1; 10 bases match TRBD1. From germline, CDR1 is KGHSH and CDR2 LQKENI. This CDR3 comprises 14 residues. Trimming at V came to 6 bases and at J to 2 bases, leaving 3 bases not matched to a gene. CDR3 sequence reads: CASSGTGVNTEAFF. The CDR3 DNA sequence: TGTGCCAGCTCGGGGACAGGGGTTAACACTGAAGCTTTCTTT.

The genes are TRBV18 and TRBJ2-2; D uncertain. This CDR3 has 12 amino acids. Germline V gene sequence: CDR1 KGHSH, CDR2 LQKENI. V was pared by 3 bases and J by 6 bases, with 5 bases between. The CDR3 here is CASSPGPGELFF. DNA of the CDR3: TGTGCCAGCTCACCGGGCCCCGGGGAGCTGTTTTTT.

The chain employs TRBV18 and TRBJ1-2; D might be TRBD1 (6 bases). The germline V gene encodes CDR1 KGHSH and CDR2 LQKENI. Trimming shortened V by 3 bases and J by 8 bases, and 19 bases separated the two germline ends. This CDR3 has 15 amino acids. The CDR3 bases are TGTGCCAGCTCACCGATAACAGGGTTAAGGGACGGCTACACCTTC. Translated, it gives CASSPITGLRDGYTF.

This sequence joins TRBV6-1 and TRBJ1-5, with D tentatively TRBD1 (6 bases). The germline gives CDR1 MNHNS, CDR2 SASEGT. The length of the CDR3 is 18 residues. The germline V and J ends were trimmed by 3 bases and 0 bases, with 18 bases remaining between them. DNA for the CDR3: TGTGCCAGCAGTGACGACCTATATCAGGGGACTAGCAATCAGCCCCAGCATTTT. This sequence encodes CASSDDLYQGTSNQPQHF.

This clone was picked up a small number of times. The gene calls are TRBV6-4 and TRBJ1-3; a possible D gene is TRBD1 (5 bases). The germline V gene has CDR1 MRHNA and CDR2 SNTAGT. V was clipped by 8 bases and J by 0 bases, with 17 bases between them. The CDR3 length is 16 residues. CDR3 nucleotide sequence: TGTGCCAGCCCGTGGGCAGGGCTCAGCTCTGGAAACACCATATATTTT. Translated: CASPWAGLSSGNTIYF.

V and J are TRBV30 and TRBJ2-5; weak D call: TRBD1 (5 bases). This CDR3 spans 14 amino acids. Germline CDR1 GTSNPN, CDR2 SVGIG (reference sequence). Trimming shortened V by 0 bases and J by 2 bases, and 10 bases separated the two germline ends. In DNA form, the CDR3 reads TGTGCCTGGAGTGTAGGGGTAACACAAGAGACCCAGTACTTC. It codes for CAWSVGVTQETQYF.

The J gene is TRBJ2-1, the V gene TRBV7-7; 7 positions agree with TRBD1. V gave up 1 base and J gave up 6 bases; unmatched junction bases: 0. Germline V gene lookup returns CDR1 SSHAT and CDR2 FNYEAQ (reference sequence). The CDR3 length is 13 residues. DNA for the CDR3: TGTGCCAGCAGCTTAGACAGGGGCAATGAGCAGTTCTTC. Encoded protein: CASSLDRGNEQFF.

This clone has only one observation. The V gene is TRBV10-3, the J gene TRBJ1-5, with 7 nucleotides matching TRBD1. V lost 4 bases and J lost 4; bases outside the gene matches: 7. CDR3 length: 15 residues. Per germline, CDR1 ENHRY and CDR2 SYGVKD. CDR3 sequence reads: CAISATSTGNQPQHF. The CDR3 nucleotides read TGTGCCATCAGTGCAACCTCGACAGGGAATCAGCCCCAGCATTTT.

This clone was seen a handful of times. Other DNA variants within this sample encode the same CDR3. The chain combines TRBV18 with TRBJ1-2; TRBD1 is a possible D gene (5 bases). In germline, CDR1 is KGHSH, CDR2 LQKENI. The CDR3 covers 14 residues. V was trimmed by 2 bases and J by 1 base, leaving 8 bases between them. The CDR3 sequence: CASSPGQGNYGYTF. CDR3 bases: TGTGCCAGCTCACCAGGGCAGGGTAACTATGGCTACACCTTC.

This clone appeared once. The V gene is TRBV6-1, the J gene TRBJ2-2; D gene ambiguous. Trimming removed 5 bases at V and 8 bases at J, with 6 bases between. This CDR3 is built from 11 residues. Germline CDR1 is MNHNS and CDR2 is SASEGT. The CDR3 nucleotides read TGTGCCAGCAGTTTATGGGGGGAGCTGTTTTTT. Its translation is CASSLWGELFF.

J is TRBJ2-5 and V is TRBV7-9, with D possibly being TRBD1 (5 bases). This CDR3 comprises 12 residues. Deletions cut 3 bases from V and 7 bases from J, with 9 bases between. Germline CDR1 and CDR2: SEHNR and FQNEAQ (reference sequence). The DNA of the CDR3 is TGTGCCAGCAGCTTCTTTCAGGGGACCCAGTACTTC. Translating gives CASSFFQGTQYF.

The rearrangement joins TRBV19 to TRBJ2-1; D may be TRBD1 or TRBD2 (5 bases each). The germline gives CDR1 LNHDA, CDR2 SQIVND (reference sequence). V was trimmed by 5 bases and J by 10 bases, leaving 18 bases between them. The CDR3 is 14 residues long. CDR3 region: CASSPPYGALEQFF. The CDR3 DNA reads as TGTGCCAGTAGTCCCCCGTACGGGGCTTTGGAGCAGTTCTTC.

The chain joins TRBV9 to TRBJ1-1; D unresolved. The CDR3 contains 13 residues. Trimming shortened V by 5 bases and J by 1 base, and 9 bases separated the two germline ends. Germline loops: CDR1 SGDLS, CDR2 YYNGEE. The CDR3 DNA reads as TGTGCCAGCAGTGCGGACGGGAACACTGAAGCTTTCTTT. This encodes CASSADGNTEAFF.